This T cell receptor beta chain emerged from a study of T cell changes during pregnancy in multiple sclerosis. The CDR3 sequence is 17 residues long. Germline V gives CDR1 SGDLS, CDR2 YYNGEE. Germline trimming cut 3 bases from V and 7 bases from J; bases unmatched to any gene: 10. Profiled with immunoSEQ multiplex PCR; TCRdb holds only in-frame clones, not every one. The table lists fewer than 150,000 clones, 90% to 96% of them singletons. Sequenced here: peripheral blood, sampled after pregnancy. This chain links TRBV9 with TRBJ2-3, with 14 bases lining up with TRBD2. This sequence was found in a female donor with multiple sclerosis, enrolled in a pregnancy study. The CDR3: CASSAPGTSGRPHTQYF. The CDR3 DNA is TGTGCCAGCAGCGCTCCCGGGACTAGCGGGAGACCGCATACGCAGTATTTT.